The T cell receptor beta chain under discussion was sequenced for a study of OX40 agonist ivuxolimab in advanced cancers. The wider study: Dose-escalation cases comprised hepatocellular carcinoma, melanoma, renal cell or head and neck cancer. Whole-study findings and limits: Both CD4+ and CD8+ T cell populations in blood had undergone clonal expansion by week 6 at 0.1 to 3.0 mg/kg.

Using immunoSEQ multiplex PCR, the repertoire was profiled, and TCRdb retains in-frame clones only, with some absent. The data contain about 64,000 clones, under 90% of them singletons. V lost 6 bases and J 1 base, leaving 9 bases between the germline ends. This CDR3 is built from 13 residues. Germline values: CDR1 SQVTM, CDR2 ANQGSEA. Note on this clone: Its antigen is not known.

With autoimmune disease history or systemic immunosuppression, patients were excluded. This TCR was recovered from an adult with an advanced solid tumor such as melanoma, head and neck, liver or kidney cancer. This chain joins TRBV29-1 and TRBJ2-2, with D uncertain. This material consisted of CD4+ or CD8+ T cells sorted from blood, taken in a trial of the OX40 agonist ivuxolimab. The chain's CDR3 is CSVFAVNTGELFF. As DNA, the CDR3 is TGCAGCGTCTTCGCGGTGAACACCGGGGAGCTGTTTTTT.